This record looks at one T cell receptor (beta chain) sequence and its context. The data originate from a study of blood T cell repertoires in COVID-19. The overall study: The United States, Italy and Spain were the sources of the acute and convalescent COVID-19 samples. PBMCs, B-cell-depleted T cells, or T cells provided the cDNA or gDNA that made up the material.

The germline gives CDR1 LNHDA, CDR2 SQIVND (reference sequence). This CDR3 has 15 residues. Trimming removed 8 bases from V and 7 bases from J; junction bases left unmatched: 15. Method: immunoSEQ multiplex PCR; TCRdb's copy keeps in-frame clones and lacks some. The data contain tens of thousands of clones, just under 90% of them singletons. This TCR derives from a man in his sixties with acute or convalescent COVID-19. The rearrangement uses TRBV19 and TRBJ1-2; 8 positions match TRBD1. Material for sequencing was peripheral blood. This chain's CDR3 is CASSNPDRANGGYTF. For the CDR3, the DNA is TGTGCCAGTTCTAACCCGGACAGGGCTAATGGTGGCTACACCTTC.